Each of the 28 T cell receptor beta chains below was sequenced from the same sample in a study of cytomegalovirus exposure and HLA in healthy donors (dated by TCRdb to about 2017). Libraries came from the immunoSEQ multiplex PCR assay. For the multiplex PCR, a mixture combining 60 forward primers for TCR Vbeta segments and 13 reverse primers for TCR Jbeta segments was used. TCRdb's version of the immuneACCESS table is confined to in-frame rearrangements and falls short of the full clone set. An unresolved V gene accounts for under half of the shortfall where checked; the remainder is of unknown origin. The sample table contains around 140,000 clones; only one count was recorded for just under 85% of them. The ten largest clonotypes hold about 1.5% of the sample. Sequencing input: PBMCs. The receptors were sampled from a man between 25 and 39 years old in good health and CMV-seropositive.

The rearrangement joins TRBV6-1 to TRBJ1-4; D unclear. Germline V gene data show CDR1 as MNHNS and CDR2 as SASEGT. Trimming took 10 bases from V and 3 from J, leaving 15 bases between them. CDR3 length: 14 residues. Written as DNA, the CDR3 is TGTGCCACTAAGGCGGGTATCGCTAATGAAAAACTGTTTTTT. As protein: CATKAGIANEKLFF.

On this clone itself: Other nucleotide sequences from this sample produce the same CDR3. This sequence joins TRBV6-4 and TRBJ2-3; TRBD2 is a possible D gene (6 bases). This CDR3 has 15 amino acids. V was clipped by 2 bases and J by 3 bases, with 12 bases between them. CDR1 MRHNA and CDR2 SNTAGT come from the germline V gene. CDR3 sequence (DNA): TGTGCCAGCAGTGACGGAACGGGGGAGACAGATACGCAGTATTTT. It encodes CASSDGTGETDTQYF.

The V gene is TRBV10-2, the J gene TRBJ1-5; TRBD1 aligns across 9 bases. J gave up 6 bases and V 4 bases, and 1 base lay outside the gene matches. This CDR3 region has 13 residues. From germline, CDR1 is WSHSY and CDR2 SAAADI. In DNA form, the CDR3 reads TGCGCCAGCAGTGCGGACAGGGGTCAGCCCCAGCATTTT. Its translation: CASSADRGQPQHF.

This clone was seen only once. The chain joins TRBV14 to TRBJ2-5, with 10 bases identical to TRBD2. The V segment lost 0 bases and the J segment 2 bases; nucleotides outside the gene matches: 9. Germline V gene lookup returns CDR1 SGHDN and CDR2 FVKESK. This CDR3 contains 18 residues. For the CDR3, the DNA is TGTGCCAGCAGCCAAGATTTTAGGACTAGCGGACGGCAAGAGACCCAGTACTTC. This codes for CASSQDFRTSGRQETQYF.

This clone was detected once. The chain couples TRBV11-2 to TRBJ1-2; D unresolved. Trimming took 3 bases from V and 4 from J, leaving 15 bases between them. CDR1 and CDR2 from the germline V gene are SGHAT and FQNNGV. The CDR3 contains 15 residues. This CDR3 is CASSLGGWDSYGYTF. The CDR3 region has the DNA TGTGCCAGCAGCTTGGGAGGGTGGGATAGCTATGGCTACACCTTC. The full variable domain, its missing parts supplied by reference TRBV11-2 and TRBJ1-2, is EAGVAQSPRYKIIEKRQSVAFWCNPISGHATLYWYQQILGQGPKLLIQFQNNGVVDDSQLPKDRFSAERLKGVDSTLKIQPAKLEDSAVYLCASSLGGWDSYGYTFGSGTRLTVV.

The CDR3 DNA reads TGTGCCAGTAGTAGGGAACAGGGGGGCTCTGGCTACACCTTC. It specifies CASSREQGGSGYTF. The chain has TRBV19 and TRBJ1-2; 8 bases agree with TRBD1. CDR3 length: 14 residues. Trimming at V came to 4 bases and at J to 7 bases, leaving 8 bases not matched to a gene. Per the germline V gene, CDR1 is LNHDA and CDR2 is SQIVND (reference sequence). The full variable domain, with the rest looked up from reference TRBV19 and TRBJ1-2, is DGGITQSPKYLFRKEGQNVTLSCEQNLNHDAMYWYRQDPGQGLRLIYYSQIVNDFQKGDIAEGYSVSREKKESFPLTVTSAQKNPTAFYLCASSREQGGSGYTFGSGTRLTVV.

This clone was detected only once. The chain uses TRBV6-4 and TRBJ1-3; D uncertain. Trimming stripped 3 bases from V and 0 bases from J, with 9 bases between. This CDR3 is 15 amino acids long. The germline V gene encodes CDR1 MRHNA and CDR2 SNTAGT. This CDR3 reads CASSDHIISGNTIYF. The CDR3 nucleotides are TGTGCCAGCAGTGATCACATTATCTCTGGAAACACCATATATTTT.

The chain has TRBV5-4 and TRBJ1-6; 8 bases map to TRBD1. The CDR3 has 15 residues. The J segment lost 7 bases and the V segment lost 4 bases, leaving 7 bases of the junction unmatched. The germline V gene has CDR1 SGHNT and CDR2 YYREEE (reference sequence). The CDR3 coding sequence is TGTGCCAGCAGCCTCTCGCAGGGGGCCAATTCACCCCTCCACTTT. Translated, it gives CASSLSQGANSPLHF.

The chain links TRBV6-6 to TRBJ2-1; 10 bases map to TRBD2. The CDR3 is 14 residues long. Germline CDR1 reads MNHNY; CDR2 reads SVGAGI (reference sequence). Germline trimming cut 6 bases from V and 7 bases from J; bases unmatched to any gene: 6. CDR3 region: CASRPGLAINEQFF. Written as DNA, the CDR3 is TGTGCCAGCAGACCGGGACTAGCGATTAATGAGCAGTTCTTC.

This clone was observed a single time. The rearrangement joins TRBV28 to TRBJ2-4; 9 bases are a match to TRBD1. This CDR3 contains 13 residues. Germline-derived CDR1 and CDR2 are MDHEN and SYDVKM. The V and J ends lost 5 bases and 7 bases, in that order; junction bases with no gene match: 3. This chain's CDR3 is CASSRTGANIQYF. Written as DNA, the CDR3 is TGTGCCAGCAGTCGGACAGGGGCCAACATTCAGTACTTC.

V gene TRBV4-1 combines with J gene TRBJ2-3; D gene unclear. The CDR3 length is 16 residues. Germline CDR1 is MGHRA and CDR2 is YSYEKL. Trimming stripped 1 base from V and 0 bases from J, with 11 bases between. In DNA form, the CDR3 reads TGCGCCAGCAGCCAAGTGGGCACGGTCAGCACAGATACGCAGTATTTT. This sequence encodes CASSQVGTVSTDTQYF.

On this clone itself: This same CDR3 is encoded by further DNA sequences in the sample. The V gene is TRBV28, the J gene TRBJ1-3; possibly TRBD1 for D (5 bases). The CDR3 runs to 15 residues. Trimming stripped 2 bases from V and 0 bases from J, with 8 bases between. Germline V gene data show CDR1 as MDHEN and CDR2 as SYDVKM. CDR3: CASSLGQGSGNTIYF. CDR3 DNA sequence: TGTGCCAGCAGTTTAGGGCAGGGCTCTGGAAACACCATATATTTT.

CDR3 nucleotides: TGCACCAGCAGCCAGGCGGGACAGCAAACCTACGAGCAGTACTTC. The encoded protein is CTSSQAGQQTYEQYF. The gene calls are TRBV1 and TRBJ2-7; the table calls TRBD1, which could not be checked here. TRBV1 is a pseudogene locus. The CDR3 spans 15 residues.

V usage is TRBV7-2 and J usage is TRBJ1-6; 7 positions match TRBD1. The V and J ends lost 5 bases and 9 bases, in that order; junction bases with no gene match: 7. Germline lookup yields CDR1 SGHTA and CDR2 FQGNSA. The CDR3 consists of 14 residues. The CDR3 coding sequence is TGTGCCAGCAGCCAGACAGGGCTGGCTTCACCCCTCCACTTT. This translates into CASSQTGLASPLHF.

V usage is TRBV18 and J usage is TRBJ1-3; perhaps TRBD1 as D (5 bases). The germline V gene has CDR1 KGHSH and CDR2 LQKENI. This CDR3 region has 15 residues. The V end was cut by 0 bases, the J end by 1 base, with 7 bases between. The CDR3 spells CASSPPEGSGNTIYF. The CDR3 DNA follows: TGTGCCAGCTCACCACCGGAGGGGTCTGGAAACACCATATATTTT.

The chain is built from TRBV19 and TRBJ2-2; D might be TRBD2 (6 bases). Looked up from germline, CDR1 is LNHDA and CDR2 is SQIVND (reference sequence). CDR3 size: 13 residues. V shed 11 bases and J shed 1 base, with 11 bases lying between them. In nucleotides, the CDR3 is TGTGCCTCCACCGGGGGGAACACCGGGGAGCTGTTTTTT. Protein sequence: CASTGGNTGELFF.

The chain links TRBV6-4 to TRBJ1-4; D is undetermined. Germline V gene data show CDR1 as MRHNA and CDR2 as SNTAGT. V lost 0 bases and J 10 bases, leaving 6 bases between the germline ends. The CDR3 is made up of 12 amino acids. The CDR3: CASSDSGGKLFF. CDR3 DNA: TGTGCCAGCAGTGACTCCGGCGGAAAACTGTTTTTT.

The chain is built from TRBV11-3 and TRBJ2-3, with 14 positions matching TRBD2. The CDR3 loop spans 16 amino acids. From germline, CDR1 is SGHNT and CDR2 YENEEA. J was trimmed by 3 bases and V by 5 bases; bases with no gene match: 4. The CDR3 sequence is CASSLGTSGSTDTQYF. The DNA for the CDR3 is TGTGCCAGCAGCCTGGGGACTAGCGGGAGTACAGATACGCAGTATTTT.

This chain uses TRBV6-5 with TRBJ2-7; tentatively, D is TRBD2 (7 bases). CDR3 length equals 15 residues. Between the trimmed V and J ends, which lost 4 bases and 5 bases, there was a span of 18 bases. Germline assignment: CDR1 MNHEY and CDR2 SVGAGI. Here the CDR3 reads CASSSLLGGGDEQYF. CDR3 DNA sequence: TGTGCCAGCAGTTCCCTGTTGGGAGGGGGAGACGAGCAGTACTTC.

The V call is TRBV18, the J call TRBJ2-1, with 7 bases matching TRBD1. The CDR3 spans 14 residues. Unmatched junction bases numbered 5, after V lost 3 bases and J lost 6 bases. The germline gives CDR1 KGHSH, CDR2 LQKENI. In DNA form, the CDR3 reads TGTGCCAGCTCACCGAGACAGGGCTCCAATGAGCAGTTCTTC. It is translated as CASSPRQGSNEQFF.

A few counts support this clone. The chain couples TRBV5-5 to TRBJ2-7; 10 bases map to TRBD2. CDR1 SGHKS and CDR2 YYEKEE come from the germline V gene (reference sequence). J lost 0 bases, V lost 0 bases, and 6 bases had no gene match. This CDR3 comprises 17 residues. The CDR3 reads CASSLASGRAISYEQYF. Here the CDR3 DNA reads TGTGCCAGCAGCTTGGCCAGCGGGAGGGCTATCTCCTACGAGCAGTACTTC.

This chain's CDR3 is CSVLGTSGGSTDTQYF. CDR3 DNA: TGCAGCGTTTTGGGGACTAGCGGGGGAAGTACAGATACGCAGTATTTT. The chain recombines TRBV29-1 with TRBJ2-3; the match to TRBD2 covers 14 bases. V was clipped by 5 bases and J by 3 bases; unmatched bases: 7. The CDR3 covers 16 residues. CDR1 is SQVTM, CDR2 ANQGSEA, per germline.

In this sample, this clone turned up once. DNA for the CDR3: TGTGCCAGCAGCCAAACAGGGGGCATAGATACGCAGTATTTT. Encoded protein: CASSQTGGIDTQYF. This chain links TRBV11-3 with TRBJ2-3; 9 nucleotides agree with TRBD1. The CDR3 runs to 14 residues. Germline V CDR1 and CDR2: SGHNT, YENEEA. J lost 5 bases, V lost 5 bases, and 5 bases had no gene match.

The J gene is TRBJ1-1, the V gene TRBV11-3; 7 bases agree with TRBD1. The CDR3 extends over 14 amino acids. The V gene end was trimmed by 0 bases and the J gene end by 9 bases; junction bases not matched to a gene: 7. Germline CDR1 is SGHNT and CDR2 is YENEEA. The DNA for the CDR3 is TGTGCCAGCAGCTTAGAACAGGGGAGAGGTAAAGCTTTCTTT. Its protein is CASSLEQGRGKAFF.

This clone was counted between two and nine times. The chain combines TRBV6-1 with TRBJ2-4; D may be TRBD1 (5 bases). Germline lookup yields CDR1 MNHNS and CDR2 SASEGT. This CDR3 contains 13 residues. Trimming left V 2 bases short and J 10 bases short, with 12 bases between. CDR3 bases: TGTGCCAGCAGTGAATCTTTCACAGGTATTCAGTACTTC. Translating gives CASSESFTGIQYF.

This clone was found a few times. The rearrangement uses TRBV28 and TRBJ2-7, with 13 bases that match TRBD2. J lost 3 bases, V lost 6 bases, and 5 bases had no gene match. The CDR3 sequence is 15 residues long. Germline values: CDR1 MDHEN, CDR2 SYDVKM. This chain's CDR3 is CASRYTSGGGYEQYF. The CDR3 DNA reads TGTGCCAGCAGATATACTAGCGGGGGGGGCTACGAGCAGTACTTC.

CDR3 sequence: CASSVRAGSYEQYF. The CDR3 DNA is TGTGCCAGCAGCGTAAGGGCGGGGTCCTACGAGCAGTACTTC. V usage is TRBV9 and J usage is TRBJ2-7; maybe TRBD2 (6 bases). Looked up from germline, CDR1 is SGDLS and CDR2 is YYNGEE. V was shortened by 1 base and J by 1 base, with 9 bases between the two germline ends. The CDR3 totals 14 residues.

In its sample, this clone was seen once. This chain uses TRBV6-1 with TRBJ1-2, with D possibly being TRBD1 (5 bases). From germline, CDR1 is MNHNS and CDR2 SASEGT. CDR3 length: 15 amino acids. Trimming removed 3 bases from V and 4 bases from J, with 15 bases in between. The CDR3: CASSELKGQTYGYTF. As DNA, the CDR3 is TGTGCCAGCAGTGAGTTAAAGGGGCAGACCTATGGCTACACCTTC.